The entry below describes one T cell receptor beta chain. Its antigen is still unknown. The PCR ran on 60 Vbeta and 13 Jbeta primers. The repertoire was sequenced with immunoSEQ multiplex PCR; TCRdb's copy has only in-frame clones and lacks some. Counted here are some 220,000 clones, more than 75% occurring once; the ten biggest clones make up approximately 0.24%. The CDR3 length is 14 residues. Germline lookup yields CDR1 SGHKS and CDR2 YYEKEE (reference sequence). V was shortened by 4 bases and J by 3 bases, with 14 bases between the two germline ends. This entry is derived from a study of cytomegalovirus exposure and HLA in healthy donors. Study conclusions and caveats: About 150 TCR beta chains were listed as cytomegalovirus-associated.

The sequence came from a girl aged 2 to 9 in good health and CMV-seronegative. This chain links TRBV5-5 with TRBJ2-7; tentatively, D is TRBD1 (5 bases). The source material was PBMCs. In nucleotides, the CDR3 is TGTGCCAGCAGCCCGGACATGCAGATCTACGAGCAGTACTTC. Translating it yields CASSPDMQIYEQYF.